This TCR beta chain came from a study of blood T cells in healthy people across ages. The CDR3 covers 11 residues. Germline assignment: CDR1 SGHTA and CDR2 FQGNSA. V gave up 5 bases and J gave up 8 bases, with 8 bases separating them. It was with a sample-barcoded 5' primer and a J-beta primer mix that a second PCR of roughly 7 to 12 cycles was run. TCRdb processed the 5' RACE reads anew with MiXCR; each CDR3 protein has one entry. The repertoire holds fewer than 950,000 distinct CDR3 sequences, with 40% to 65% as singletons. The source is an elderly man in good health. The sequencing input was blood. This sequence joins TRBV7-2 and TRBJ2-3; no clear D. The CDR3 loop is CASSPVGTQYF. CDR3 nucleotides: TGTGCCAGCAGCCCGGTCGGTACGCAGTATTTT. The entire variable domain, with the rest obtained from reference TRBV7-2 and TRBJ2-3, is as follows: GAGVSQSPSNKVTEKGKDVELRCDPISGHTALYWYRQSLGQGLEFLIYFQGNSAPDKSGLPSDRFSAERTGGSVSTLTIQRTQQEDSAVYLCASSPVGTQYFGPGTRLTVL.